This TCR beta chain was sequenced in a study of blood T cell repertoires in COVID-19. At the level of the study: Donors in the United States, Italy and Spain gave samples during acute or convalescent COVID-19.

Using immunoSEQ multiplex PCR, the repertoire was profiled, and TCRdb retains in-frame clones only, with some absent. The sample records under 250,000 clones, 85% being singletons. One Seattle source followed patients from active infection through their disease course. V was pared by 1 base and J by 4 bases, with 11 bases between. Germline assignment: CDR1 MGHRA and CDR2 YSYEKL. The CDR3 consists of 15 residues. Input material: peripheral blood. The sequence was collected from a woman aged 70-85 years with COVID-19, enrolled during active disease. The gene calls are TRBV4-1 and TRBJ1-5, with a weak D call TRBD1 (6 bases). The DNA for the CDR3 is TGCGCCAGCAGCCAAGGGACAGCCTTAAATCAGCCCCAGCATTTT. Residues: CASSQGTALNQPQHF.